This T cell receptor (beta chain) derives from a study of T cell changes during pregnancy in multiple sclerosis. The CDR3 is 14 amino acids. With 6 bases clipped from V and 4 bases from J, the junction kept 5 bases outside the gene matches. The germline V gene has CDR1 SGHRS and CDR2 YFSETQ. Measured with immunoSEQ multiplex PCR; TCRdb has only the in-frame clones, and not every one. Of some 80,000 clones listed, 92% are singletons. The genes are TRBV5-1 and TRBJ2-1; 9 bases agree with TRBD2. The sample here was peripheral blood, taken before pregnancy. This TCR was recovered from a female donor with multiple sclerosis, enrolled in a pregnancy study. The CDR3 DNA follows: TGCGCCAGCATGCGGGAGGGAGGTTACAATGAGCAGTTCTTC. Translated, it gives CASMREGGYNEQFF.